These 32 T cell receptor beta chains were sequenced from one sample in a study of CD8 T cells in ankylosing spondylitis. Study-wide results and caveats: Blood from ankylosing spondylitis patients appeared to carry a characteristic roughly 8-variant TCR beta motif.

From the 5' RACE reads, TCRdb called clonotypes with MiXCR, one entry per CDR3 protein. The table records fewer than 550,000 distinct CDR3 sequences, over 4% of them present only once. These receptors' antigens are unknown. Specimen: blood, either unsorted or a sorted T cell fraction (not recorded which). These receptors were taken from a male donor with ankylosing spondylitis.

This clonotype has more than one count but fewer than ten. The J gene is TRBJ2-7, the V gene TRBV10-3, with no clear D. V lost 4 bases and J 3 bases, leaving 10 bases between the germline ends. This CDR3 spans 13 amino acids. Germline V gives CDR1 ENHRY, CDR2 SYGVKD. CDR3 in DNA: TGTGCCATCAGTGCGGTGGAGATCTACGAGCAGTACTTC. Translating it yields CAISAVEIYEQYF.

This clonotype was picked up one time. This chain connects TRBV7-2 to TRBJ1-1, with a tentative D call TRBD1 (5 bases). The CDR3 contains 12 residues. Trimming took off 4 bases at V and 11 bases at J, with 14 bases between the two ends. Germline CDR1 is SGHTA and CDR2 is FQGNSA. The CDR3 DNA follows: TGTGCCAGCAGCTCCCAGGGAACAGGTGCTTTCTTT. This sequence encodes CASSSQGTGAFF.

Ten or more counts support this clonotype. The chain uses TRBV4-1 and TRBJ2-1; 11 bases fit TRBD2. Germline CDR1 is MGHRA and CDR2 is YSYEKL. The CDR3 length is 17 residues. The trim removed 3 bases at V and 4 bases at J, leaving 8 bases unmatched. CDR3 nucleotides: TGCGCCAGCAGCCATACTCCTCGGACTAGCGGGTACAATGAGCAGTTCTTC. It codes for CASSHTPRTSGYNEQFF.

This clonotype was found many times. The chain combines TRBV7-8 with TRBJ2-2; D is uncertain. This CDR3 is 14 amino acids long. Germline V gives CDR1 SGHVS, CDR2 FQNEAQ. V lost 7 bases and J 6 bases, leaving 15 bases between the germline ends. DNA for the CDR3: TGTGCCAGCATCCTTAGGATAGGTCCCGGGGAGCTGTTTTTT. Amino acids: CASILRIGPGELFF. Looking up the rest from reference TRBV7-8 and TRBJ2-2 gives the full variable domain: GAGVSQSPRYKVAKRGQDVALRCDPISGHVSLFWYQQALGQGPEFLTYFQNEAQLDKSGLPSDRFFAERPEGSVSTLKIQRTQQEDSAVYLCASILRIGPGELFFGEGSRLTVL.

This clonotype came up many times. The rearrangement joins TRBV20-1 to TRBJ2-7; 14 positions match TRBD2. V shed 6 bases and J 0 bases; nucleotides not matched to a gene: 13. Germline V gene sequence: CDR1 DFQATT, CDR2 SNEGSKA (reference sequence). The CDR3 is made up of 18 amino acids. The CDR3 loop is CSAAPGLAGVTSSYEQYF. The CDR3 bases are TGCAGTGCAGCCCCGGGACTAGCGGGGGTAACGAGCTCCTACGAGCAGTACTTC.

This clonotype appeared many times. The rearrangement joins TRBV20-1 to TRBJ1-1; D may be TRBD1 (6 bases). The germline V gene encodes CDR1 DFQATT and CDR2 SNEGSKA (reference sequence). The CDR3 consists of 9 residues. Trimming shortened V by 8 bases and J by 11 bases, and 12 bases separated the two germline ends. CDR3 in amino acids: CSLPGAAFF. The CDR3 coding sequence is TGCAGTCTCCCAGGGGCGGCTTTCTTT.

The rearrangement links TRBV29-1 to TRBJ2-1, with D possibly matching TRBD2 (7 bases). The germline V gene encodes CDR1 SQVTM and CDR2 ANQGSEA. This CDR3 spans 18 amino acids. V lost 3 bases and J 0 bases, leaving 21 bases between the germline ends. The CDR3 DNA is TGCAGCGTTGACCGACTCCTTGGCGGGGGCAGCTCCTACAATGAGCAGTTCTTC. This gives the protein CSVDRLLGGGSSYNEQFF.

This clonotype was observed many times. The rearrangement joins TRBV18 to TRBJ1-1; a weak D match, TRBD1 (5 bases). V was shortened by 8 bases and J by 1 base, with 11 bases between the two germline ends. This CDR3 region has 13 residues. Looked up from germline, CDR1 is KGHSH and CDR2 is LQKENI. This CDR3 reads CASSFGQNTEAFF. CDR3 DNA sequence: TGTGCCAGCAGCTTCGGACAGAACACTGAAGCTTTCTTT.

This clonotype came up many times. The chain employs TRBV6-5 and TRBJ2-2, with TRBD2 as a possible D gene (5 bases). Germline V gives CDR1 MNHEY, CDR2 SVGAGI. Trimming took 3 bases from V and 6 from J, leaving 14 bases between them. The length of the CDR3 is 15 residues. The CDR3 loop reads CASSYTGELPGELFF. The CDR3 bases are TGTGCCAGCAGTTATACCGGGGAGTTGCCCGGGGAGCTGTTTTTT.

The chain couples TRBV4-2 to TRBJ2-7; TRBD2 aligns across 9 bases. The CDR3 is 15 residues long. V dropped 4 bases and J dropped 1; count of bases not matched to a gene: 5. Germline values: CDR1 LGHNA, CDR2 YNFKEQ. The CDR3 nucleotides are TGTGCCAGCAGCCTGGAGCGGGAGGCGTCCTACGAGCAGTACTTC. Protein sequence: CASSLEREASYEQYF.

This clonotype was found many times. The CDR3: CASSRPGSIWFPEAFF. As DNA, the CDR3 is TGTGCCAGCAGCCGGCCGGGGAGTATCTGGTTCCCTGAAGCTTTCTTT. V gene TRBV5-4 combines with J gene TRBJ1-1; D gene ambiguous. V lost 4 bases and J 6 bases, leaving 22 bases between the germline ends. The CDR3 length is 16 residues. Germline values: CDR1 SGHNT, CDR2 YYREEE (reference sequence).

This clonotype was counted ten times or more. The chain recombines TRBV6-2 or TRBV6-3 with TRBJ2-1; 8 bases agree with TRBD2. Trimming took 6 bases from V and 6 from J; bases not matched to a gene: 10. The length of the CDR3 is 15 residues. Germline CDR1 reads MNHEY; CDR2 reads SVGEGT. The CDR3 region has the DNA TGTGCCAGCAGAAACAGGCTAGCGGGTCCCAATGAGCAGTTCTTC. Amino acid sequence: CASRNRLAGPNEQFF.

The chain combines TRBV12-3 or TRBV12-4 with TRBJ1-4; D remains ambiguous. V gave up 7 bases and J gave up 5 bases, with 11 bases separating them. CDR3 size: 13 residues. CDR3 in amino acids: CASTPLLNEKLFF. The CDR3 DNA reads TGTGCCAGCACCCCCCTACTGAATGAAAAACTGTTTTTT.

This clonotype was counted ten times or more. The chain is built from TRBV5-5 and TRBJ1-5; the D is unclear. V lost 2 bases to trimming and J lost 7 bases, with 10 bases between them. The CDR3 has 13 residues. Per germline, CDR1 SGHKS and CDR2 YYEKEE (reference sequence). DNA for the CDR3: TGTGCCAGCAGCTTAGGGCCAGAACAGCCCCAGCATTTT. Its protein is CASSLGPEQPQHF.

The sample holds many counts of this clonotype. The rearrangement uses TRBV7-2 and TRBJ1-5; no reliable D call. This CDR3 contains 13 residues. Trimming took off 3 bases at V and 4 bases at J, with 7 bases between the two ends. Germline values: CDR1 SGHTA, CDR2 FQGNSA. CDR3 nucleotide sequence: TGTGCCAGCAGCTTCAGTATTAATCAGCCCCAGCATTTT. Residues: CASSFSINQPQHF.

This clonotype occurred many times. This rearrangement joins TRBV29-1 to TRBJ2-1, with 9 bases lining up with TRBD1. V shed 4 bases, J shed 2 bases, and the junction held 0 bases outside the gene matches. Germline V gene data show CDR1 as SQVTM and CDR2 as ANQGSEA. The CDR3 is 13 residues long. The CDR3, as DNA: TGCAGCGTTGGACAGGGGGCCTACAATGAGCAGTTCTTC. Encoded protein: CSVGQGAYNEQFF.

This clonotype has a count of ten or more. The chain is built from TRBV15 and TRBJ1-2; possible D gene TRBD1, 6 bases. This CDR3 contains 13 residues. V lost 5 bases and J lost 4, with 11 bases in between. The germline gives CDR1 LNHNV, CDR2 YYDKDF (reference sequence). CDR3: CATSSGGGYGYTF. Here the CDR3 DNA reads TGTGCCACCAGCTCCGGGGGCGGCTATGGCTACACCTTC.

This chain joins TRBV6-1 and TRBJ2-7; 10 bases agree with TRBD1. This CDR3 region has 13 residues. CDR1 is MNHNS and CDR2 is SASEGT in the germline V gene. V was pared by 8 bases and J by 1 base, with 2 bases of the junction left unmatched. CDR3: CASGTGDSYEQYF. In DNA form, the CDR3 reads TGTGCCAGCGGGACAGGGGATTCCTACGAGCAGTACTTC.

This clonotype was counted many times. CDR3 region: CSASVFSNYGYTF. The CDR3 DNA is TGCAGTGCTAGCGTGTTCTCTAACTATGGCTACACCTTC. This chain joins TRBV20-1 and TRBJ1-2; D is undetermined. The germline CDR1 and CDR2 sequences are DFQATT and SNEGSKA (reference sequence). CDR3 length: 13 residues. V dropped 3 bases and J dropped 0 bases, with 8 bases sitting between them.

The table lists this clonotype with many counts. J is TRBJ2-7 and V is TRBV20-1, with 9 positions matching TRBD2. The length of the CDR3 is 13 residues. Germline CDR1 DFQATT, CDR2 SNEGSKA (reference sequence). J gave up 0 bases and V 5 bases, and 2 bases lay outside the gene matches. The DNA of the CDR3 is TGCAGTGCTTATAGCGGGAGCTCCTACGAGCAGTACTTC. This codes for CSAYSGSSYEQYF.

The chain carries TRBV7-2 and TRBJ2-7, with a tentative D call TRBD2 (6 bases). The germline V and J ends were trimmed by 1 base and 3 bases, with 13 bases remaining between them. The V gene's germline CDR1 is SGHTA and CDR2 FQGNSA. The CDR3 has 15 amino acids. This CDR3 reads CASSLGWAGFYEQYF. The CDR3 nucleotides are TGTGCCAGCAGCTTAGGTTGGGCGGGGTTCTACGAGCAGTACTTC.

This clonotype has ten or more counts. The gene calls are TRBV20-1 and TRBJ1-6; D might be TRBD1 (5 bases). V was cut by 0 bases and J by 7 bases, with 10 bases left in between. The CDR3 runs to 14 residues. Germline V CDR1 and CDR2: DFQATT, SNEGSKA (reference sequence). CDR3 DNA: TGCAGTGCTAGAGAGGGGGGGAGCAATTCACCCCTCCACTTT. This sequence encodes CSAREGGSNSPLHF.

This clonotype was found many times. The genes are TRBV12-3 or TRBV12-4 and TRBJ1-4; 9 nucleotides agree with TRBD1. The CDR3 sequence is 12 residues long. The J segment lost 7 bases and the V segment lost 6 bases, leaving 0 bases of the junction unmatched. DNA for the CDR3: TGTGCCAGCAGGACAGGGGGTGAAAAACTGTTTTTT. The encoded protein is CASRTGGEKLFF.

This clonotype was detected ten times or more. The V gene is TRBV7-2, the J gene TRBJ2-3; D is undetermined. The germline CDR1 and CDR2 sequences are SGHTA and FQGNSA. V lost 4 bases to trimming and J lost 2 bases, with 19 bases between them. The CDR3 is made up of 17 amino acids. As DNA, the CDR3 is TGTGCCAGCAGCTCCCGAGCTGCCACGGACCCCACAGATACGCAGTATTTT. Translation gives CASSSRAATDPTDTQYF.

This clonotype was picked up many times. This chain joins TRBV20-1 and TRBJ2-7; 8 nucleotides align to TRBD1. The CDR3 length is 14 residues. Looked up from germline, CDR1 is DFQATT and CDR2 is SNEGSKA (reference sequence). Trimming at V came to 6 bases and at J to 2 bases, leaving 9 bases not matched to a gene. The CDR3 spells CSATRQGWAYEQYF. CDR3 sequence (DNA): TGCAGTGCAACCCGACAGGGGTGGGCCTACGAGCAGTACTTC.

The genes are TRBV10-3 and TRBJ2-7, with D possibly TRBD1 on 6 matching bases. Germline values: CDR1 ENHRY, CDR2 SYGVKD. Trimming left V 8 bases short and J 2 bases short, with 10 bases between. The CDR3 is 12 amino acids. The CDR3 coding sequence is TGTGCCATCCGGACAGACCCCTACGAGCAGTACTTC. This sequence encodes CAIRTDPYEQYF.

This clonotype was observed at least ten times. V usage is TRBV28 and J usage is TRBJ1-5; no reliable D call. The germline V and J ends were trimmed by 1 base and 2 bases, with 9 bases remaining between them. The length of the CDR3 is 15 residues. Per germline, CDR1 MDHEN and CDR2 SYDVKM. CDR3 in DNA: TGTGCCAGCAGTTTATATCCGGGCCGCAATCAGCCCCAGCATTTT. The encoded protein is CASSLYPGRNQPQHF.

This clonotype occurred many times. This chain connects TRBV6-1 to TRBJ2-5; no reliable D call. The CDR3 runs 14 residues. From germline, CDR1 is MNHNS and CDR2 SASEGT. Trimming stripped 6 bases from V and 2 bases from J, with 13 bases between. CDR3 in amino acids: CASSPGVLQETQYF. CDR3 nucleotides: TGTGCCAGCAGCCCCGGTGTATTACAAGAGACCCAGTACTTC.

This clonotype was recorded a few times. The chain combines TRBV6-2 or TRBV6-3 with TRBJ2-5; a weak D match, TRBD1 (6 bases). Germline V gene lookup returns CDR1 MNHEY and CDR2 SVGEGT. The germline V and J ends were trimmed by 2 bases and 3 bases, with 10 bases remaining between them. The CDR3 sequence is 14 residues long. In nucleotides, the CDR3 is TGTGCCAGCAGTTACCCCAACAGGGAAGAGACCCAGTACTTC. Residues: CASSYPNREETQYF.

This clonotype was found many times. The chain carries TRBV7-2 and TRBJ1-6, with 7 bases fitting TRBD1. J gave up 6 bases and V 6 bases, and 5 bases lay outside the gene matches. There are 14 residues in the CDR3. The germline V gene encodes CDR1 SGHTA and CDR2 FQGNSA. In DNA form, the CDR3 reads TGTGCCAGCAGGTGGGACAGCTCTAATTCACCCCTCCACTTT. Translating gives CASRWDSSNSPLHF.

V is TRBV3-1 and J is TRBJ2-2; D unclear. Trimming removed 1 base from V and 4 bases from J, with 13 bases in between. CDR1 and CDR2 (germline): LGHDT, YNNKEL (reference sequence). The CDR3 sequence is 16 residues long. The CDR3 coding sequence is TGTGCCAGCAGCCAAGCTAAGGGTGTAGGCACCGGGGAGCTGTTTTTT. Amino acid sequence: CASSQAKGVGTGELFF. The entire variable domain, with the rest obtained from reference TRBV3-1 and TRBJ2-2, is as follows: DTAVSQTPKYLVTQMGNDKSIKCEQNLGHDTMYWYKQDSKKFLKIMFSYNNKELIINETVPNRFSPKSPDKAHLNLHINSLELGDSAVYFCASSQAKGVGTGELFFGEGSRLTVL.

This clonotype turned up a few times. The chain joins TRBV7-9 to TRBJ1-2; 7 bases line up with TRBD1. Germline V gene lookup returns CDR1 SEHNR and CDR2 FQNEAQ (reference sequence). The CDR3 loop spans 14 amino acids. The V segment lost 5 bases and the J segment 3 bases; nucleotides outside the gene matches: 6. As DNA, the CDR3 is TGTGCCAGCAGCGTGTACAGGGGCCACTATGGCTACACCTTC. This encodes CASSVYRGHYGYTF.